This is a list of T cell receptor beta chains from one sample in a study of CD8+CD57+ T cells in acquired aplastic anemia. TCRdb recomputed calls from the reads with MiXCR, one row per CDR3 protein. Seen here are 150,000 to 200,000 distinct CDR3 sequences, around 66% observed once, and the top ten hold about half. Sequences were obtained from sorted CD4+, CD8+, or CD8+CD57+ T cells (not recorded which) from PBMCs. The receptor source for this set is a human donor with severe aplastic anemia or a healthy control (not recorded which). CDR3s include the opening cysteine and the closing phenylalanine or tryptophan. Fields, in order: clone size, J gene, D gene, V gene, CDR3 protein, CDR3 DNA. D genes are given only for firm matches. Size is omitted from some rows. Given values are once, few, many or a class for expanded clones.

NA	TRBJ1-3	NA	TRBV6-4	CASRNQENTIYF	TGTGCCAGCAGGAACCAGGAGAACACCATATATTTT
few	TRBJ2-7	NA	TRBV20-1	CSAYRDTNYEQYF	TGCAGTGCTTACCGGGACACTAACTACGAGCAGTACTTC
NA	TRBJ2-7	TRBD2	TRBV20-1	CSARGLAERSYEQYF	TGCAGTGCTAGAGGACTAGCGGAACGGTCCTACGAGCAGTACTTC
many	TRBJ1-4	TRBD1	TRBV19	CASSLTGNEKLFF	TGTGCCAGTAGTTTGACAGGGAATGAAAAACTGTTTTTT
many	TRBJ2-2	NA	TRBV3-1	CASSQVEAPGELFF	TGTGCCAGCAGCCAAGTGGAGGCCCCCGGGGAGCTGTTTTTT
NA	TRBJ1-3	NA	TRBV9	CASRGSGSGNTIYF	TGTGCCAGCAGGGGGAGTGGATCTGGAAACACCATATATTTT
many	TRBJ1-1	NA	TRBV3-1	CASREGLNTEAFF	TGTGCCAGCAGGGAAGGCTTGAACACTGAAGCTTTCTTT
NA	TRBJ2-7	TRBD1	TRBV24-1	CATSDARTGFEQYF	TGTGCCACCAGTGATGCCAGGACAGGGTTCGAGCAGTACTTC
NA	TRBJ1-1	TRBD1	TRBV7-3	CASSHLGQGQRNTEAFF	TGTGCCAGCAGCCATTTGGGACAGGGGCAAAGGAACACTGAAGCTTTCTTT
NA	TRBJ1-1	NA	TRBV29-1	CSVNLQRGGAEAFF	TGCAGCGTCAACCTACAGCGGGGGGGTGCTGAAGCTTTCTTT
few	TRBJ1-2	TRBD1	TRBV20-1	CSAGTGGYGYTF	TGCAGTGCTGGGACAGGGGGCTATGGCTACACCTTC
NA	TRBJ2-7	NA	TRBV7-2	CASSLGSYTYEQYF	TGTGCCAGCAGCCTAGGATCATATACCTACGAGCAGTACTTC
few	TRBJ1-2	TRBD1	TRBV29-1	CSVIGTGFGYTF	TGCAGCGTTATCGGGACAGGCTTTGGCTACACCTTC
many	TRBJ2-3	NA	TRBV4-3	CASSQDRAMGTDTQYF	TGCGCCAGCAGCCAAGATAGGGCCATGGGCACAGATACGCAGTATTTT
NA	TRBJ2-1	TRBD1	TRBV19	CASSTSGTGGMLF	TGTGCCAGTAGTACCTCCGGGACAGGGGGTATGCTCTTC
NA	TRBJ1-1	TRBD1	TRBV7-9	CASSLGPAGGERFEAFF	TGTGCCAGCAGCTTAGGTCCCGCAGGGGGCGAGCGATTTGAAGCTTTCTTT
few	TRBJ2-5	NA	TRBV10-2	CASSERVAEETQYF	TGCGCCAGCAGTGAGAGGGTAGCGGAAGAGACCCAGTACTTC
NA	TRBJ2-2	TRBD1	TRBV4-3	CASSQGTGNTGELFF	TGCGCCAGCAGCCAAGGGACAGGGAACACCGGGGAGCTGTTTTTT
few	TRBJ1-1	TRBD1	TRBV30	CAWTDGQGNTEAFF	TGTGCCTGGACGGACGGACAGGGGAACACTGAAGCTTTCTTT
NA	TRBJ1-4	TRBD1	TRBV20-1	CSALWTGSTDKLFF	TGCAGTGCTCTATGGACAGGGTCCACTGACAAACTGTTTTTT
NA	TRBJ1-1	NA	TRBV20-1	CSAGSGNTEAFF	TGCAGTGCTGGATCAGGGAACACTGAAGCTTTCTTT
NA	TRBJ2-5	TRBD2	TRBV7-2	CASSLRGGRAAGETQYF	TGTGCCAGCAGCTTACGGGGCGGGAGGGCCGCTGGGGAGACCCAGTACTTC
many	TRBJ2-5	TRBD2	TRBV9	CASSVGTSGGQETQYF	TGTGCCAGCAGCGTAGGTACTAGCGGGGGTCAAGAGACCCAGTACTTC
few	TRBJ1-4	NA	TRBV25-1	CASRDTQATNEKLFF	TGTGCCAGCAGAGATACACAAGCAACTAATGAAAAACTGTTTTTT
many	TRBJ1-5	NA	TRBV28	CASSLQSSNQPQHF	TGTGCCAGCAGTTTACAGAGTAGCAATCAGCCCCAGCATTTT
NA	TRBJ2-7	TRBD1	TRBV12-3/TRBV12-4	CASSRVDRYREQYF	TGTGCCAGCAGCCGGGTGGACAGGTACCGCGAGCAGTACTTC
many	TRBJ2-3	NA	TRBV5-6	CASSPVTTGFTDTQYF	TGTGCCAGCAGCCCGGTGACGACAGGCTTCACAGATACGCAGTATTTT
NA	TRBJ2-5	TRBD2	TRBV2	CARPPGGERHLETQYF	TGTGCCAGACCACCGGGGGGGGAACGTCACCTAGAGACCCAGTACTTC
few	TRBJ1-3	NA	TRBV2	CASMSRVRGNTIYF	TGTGCCAGCATGAGCAGAGTGCGTGGAAACACCATATATTTT
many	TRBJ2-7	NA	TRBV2	CASSQPSPRGVGYEQYF	TGTGCCAGCAGTCAACCCTCGCCGCGAGGGGTGGGCTACGAGCAGTACTTC
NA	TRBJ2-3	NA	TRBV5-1	CASKGSSNPDTQYF	TGCGCCAGCAAGGGTAGCTCTAATCCAGATACGCAGTATTTT
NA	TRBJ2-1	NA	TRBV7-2	CASSPRLEQFF	TGTGCCAGCAGCCCGCGACTAGAGCAGTTCTTC
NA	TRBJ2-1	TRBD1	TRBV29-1	CSLGGQGSRNEQFF	TGCAGCTTGGGGGGACAGGGGTCCCGAAATGAGCAGTTCTTC
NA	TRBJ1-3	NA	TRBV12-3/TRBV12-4	CASSLVVRGNTIYF	TGTGCCAGCAGTTTGGTGGTGCGCGGAAACACCATATATTTT
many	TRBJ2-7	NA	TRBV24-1	CATSDTTVNYEQYF	TGTGCCACCAGTGATACTACAGTGAACTACGAGCAGTACTTC
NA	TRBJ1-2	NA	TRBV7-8	CASSLGRGNLHGYTF	TGTGCCAGCAGCTTAGGACGGGGGAATCTCCATGGCTACACCTTC
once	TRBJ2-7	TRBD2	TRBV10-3	CAISYGTKNSYEQYF	TGTGCCATCAGTTACGGGACTAAAAACTCCTACGAGCAGTACTTC
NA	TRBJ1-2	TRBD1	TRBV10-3	CAISYRGDYGYTF	TGTGCCATCAGCTACAGGGGAGACTATGGCTACACCTTC
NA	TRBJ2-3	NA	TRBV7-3	CASSDRLSTDTQYF	TGTGCCAGCAGCGACCGACTGAGCACAGATACGCAGTATTTT
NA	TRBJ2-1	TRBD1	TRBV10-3	CASQRLTGLAYNEQFF	TGTGCCAGCCAACGTTTGACAGGGTTAGCCTACAATGAGCAGTTCTTC
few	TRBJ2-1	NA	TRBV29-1	CSVTRRTHYNEQFF	TGCAGCGTGACGAGAAGGACCCACTACAATGAGCAGTTCTTC
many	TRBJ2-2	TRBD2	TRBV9	CASSVEGGGSAGELFF	TGTGCCAGCAGCGTAGAGGGCGGGGGGTCGGCCGGGGAGCTGTTTTTT
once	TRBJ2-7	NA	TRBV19	CASSGLAGAYEQYF	TGTGCCAGTAGTGGGTTAGCAGGAGCCTACGAGCAGTACTTC
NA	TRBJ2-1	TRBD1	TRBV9	CASSGWTGGLGYNEQFF	TGTGCCAGCAGCGGATGGACAGGGGGCTTAGGATACAATGAGCAGTTCTTC
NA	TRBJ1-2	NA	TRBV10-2	CASSPSGYGGYTF	TGCGCCAGCAGTCCATCAGGGTATGGAGGCTACACCTTC
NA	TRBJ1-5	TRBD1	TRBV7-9	CASSAGTGGIQPQHF	TGTGCCAGCAGTGCCGGGACAGGGGGAATTCAGCCCCAGCATTTT
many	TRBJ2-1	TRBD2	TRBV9	CASSSDPGGCEQFF	TGTGCCAGCAGCTCAGACCCCGGGGGGTGTGAGCAGTTCTTC
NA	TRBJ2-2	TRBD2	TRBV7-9	CASSAPKGRVNTGGLFF	TGTGCCAGCAGCGCCCCGAAAGGGAGGGTTAACACTGGGGGGCTGTTTTTT
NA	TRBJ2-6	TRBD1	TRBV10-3	CAISGPQGTSSGANVLTF	TGTGCCATCAGTGGGCCACAGGGGACAAGCTCTGGGGCCAACGTCCTGACTTTC
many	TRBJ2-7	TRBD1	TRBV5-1	CASSLSGTGGHEQYF	TGCGCCAGCAGCTTGAGTGGGACAGGGGGACACGAGCAGTACTTC
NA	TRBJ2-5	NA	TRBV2	CAGEGALQETQYF	TGTGCCGGCGAGGGAGCCCTACAAGAGACCCAGTACTTC
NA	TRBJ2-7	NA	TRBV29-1	CSVGTDSGYEQYF	TGCAGCGTTGGAACGGACAGCGGCTACGAGCAGTACTTC
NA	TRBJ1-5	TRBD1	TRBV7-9	CASSLGDRVTGQPQHF	TGTGCCAGCAGCTTAGGGGACAGGGTCACAGGGCAGCCCCAGCATTTT
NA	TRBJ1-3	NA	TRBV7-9	CASSDGGNTIYF	TGTGCCAGCAGTGACGGTGGAAACACCATATATTTT
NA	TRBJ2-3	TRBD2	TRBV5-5	CASSTRLASDTQYF	TGTGCCAGCAGCACACGACTAGCATCAGATACGCAGTATTTT